These 18 T cell receptor beta chains share one sample of origin, sequenced in a study of T cell repertoires in cytomegalovirus infection. TCRdb passed the reads through MiXCR, listing each CDR3 protein once. The profile shows some 390,000 distinct CDR3 sequences, roughly 18% of them singletons. The sequencing sample was made of PBMCs. These receptors were taken from a human donor in good health (CMV status not recorded). Some clones in this sample may be carry-over from other donors' samples.

In its sample, this clonotype was seen a few times. The CDR3 here is CASSLETGADTQYF. CDR3 sequence (DNA): TGTGCCAGCAGTCTGGAGACAGGGGCAGATACGCAGTATTTT. The chain employs TRBV12-3 or TRBV12-4 and TRBJ2-3, with 8 bases fitting TRBD1. This CDR3 spans 14 amino acids. Germline trimming cut 5 bases from V and 4 bases from J; bases unmatched to any gene: 5.

The V gene is TRBV6-5, the J gene TRBJ1-2; D remains unclear. V lost 2 bases and J 6 bases, leaving 10 bases between the germline ends. The CDR3 is 13 amino acids. The V gene's germline CDR1 is MNHEY and CDR2 SVGAGI. The CDR3 region is CASSYGVMDGYTF. The CDR3 region has the DNA TGTGCCAGCAGTTACGGGGTCATGGATGGCTACACCTTC.

This clonotype was recorded at least ten times. J is TRBJ2-7 and V is TRBV7-9; D is undetermined. The CDR3 is made up of 17 amino acids. Germline V gene sequence: CDR1 SEHNR, CDR2 FQNEAQ (reference sequence). Between the trimmed V and J ends, which lost 1 base and 0 bases, there was a span of 16 bases. CDR3 residues: CASSLVPWAARSYEQYF. The DNA for the CDR3 is TGTGCCAGCAGCTTAGTTCCTTGGGCAGCTCGCTCCTACGAGCAGTACTTC.

The table lists this clonotype with a few counts. The chain employs TRBV20-1 and TRBJ2-7; D tentatively fits TRBD1 or TRBD2 (5 bases each). Germline CDR1 DFQATT, CDR2 SNEGSKA (reference sequence). The CDR3 is 14 residues long. The V gene lost 3 bases and the J gene lost 5 bases, with 17 bases spanning the gap. The CDR3 here is CSARDPWGFNEQYF. CDR3 sequence (DNA): TGCAGTGCTAGGGATCCCTGGGGGTTCAACGAGCAGTACTTC.

This clonotype was recorded at least ten times. This rearrangement joins TRBV7-2 to TRBJ2-2; D remains unclear. Per the germline V gene, CDR1 is SGHTA and CDR2 is FQGNSA. Trimming took 5 bases from V and 3 from J, leaving 13 bases between them. The length of the CDR3 is 15 residues. The CDR3 loop reads CASSRNPSYTGELFF. In DNA, the CDR3 is TGTGCCAGCAGCCGAAACCCCTCATACACCGGGGAGCTGTTTTTT.

Concerning this clonotype itself: Germline and junction disagree at one end, which may indicate a read error. The chain carries TRBV7-2 and TRBJ1-1; no reliable D call. Germline CDR1 and CDR2: SGHTA and FQGNSA. The CDR3 loop spans 16 amino acids. The CDR3 spells CASTLTIGGMNTEAFF. The DNA of the CDR3 is TGTGCCAGCACCTTAACTATCGGAGGAATGAACACTGAAGCTTTCTTT.

Ten or more counts support this clonotype. The rearrangement uses TRBV7-2 and TRBJ2-5; D is perhaps TRBD1 (6 bases). V shed 3 bases and J shed 6 bases, with 14 bases lying between them. The CDR3 is 14 amino acids. Germline V gene data show CDR1 as SGHTA and CDR2 as FQGNSA. DNA of the CDR3: TGTGCCAGCAGCTTCTCCAGGGGAGTGCAGACCCAGTACTTC. This translates into CASSFSRGVQTQYF. The variable domain in full, with the rest retrieved from reference TRBV7-2 and TRBJ2-5, is GAGVSQSPSNKVTEKGKDVELRCDPISGHTALYWYRQSLGQGLEFLIYFQGNSAPDKSGLPSDRFSAERTGGSVSTLTIQRTQQEDSAVYLCASSFSRGVQTQYFGPGTRLLVL.

This clonotype was counted between two and nine times. V is TRBV19 and J is TRBJ2-7; 7 nucleotides line up with TRBD2. In germline, CDR1 is LNHDA, CDR2 SQIVND (reference sequence). The V and J ends lost 7 bases and 5 bases, in that order; junction bases with no gene match: 11. The CDR3 length is 14 residues. CDR3 nucleotide sequence: TGTGCCAGTACCCCGCCGGGAGGCATGGACGAGCAGTACTTC. This translates into CASTPPGGMDEQYF.

In regard to this clonotype: At one boundary the junction diverges from the germline segment, which might be a read error. The rearrangement uses TRBV6-5 and TRBJ2-3; weak D call: TRBD1 (6 bases). CDR3 length: 11 amino acids. Germline loops: CDR1 MNHEY, CDR2 SVGAGI. Here the CDR3 reads CASTPGSQRGF. The CDR3 nucleotides read TGTGCCAGCACCCCTGGTTCACAGAGGGGGTTT.

This clonotype has at least ten counts. The chain links TRBV7-2 to TRBJ1-5, with D possibly being TRBD1 (5 bases). V was trimmed by 6 bases and J by 4 bases, leaving 10 bases between them. The CDR3 totals 13 residues. Germline CDR1 and CDR2: SGHTA and FQGNSA. The CDR3 DNA is TGTGCCAGCAGTTCCGACAGAAATCAGCCCCAGCATTTT. Encoded protein: CASSSDRNQPQHF. Complete variable domain (other parts from reference TRBV7-2 and TRBJ1-5): GAGVSQSPSNKVTEKGKDVELRCDPISGHTALYWYRQSLGQGLEFLIYFQGNSAPDKSGLPSDRFSAERTGGSVSTLTIQRTQQEDSAVYLCASSSDRNQPQHFGDGTRLSIL.

This clonotype came up many times. CDR3 amino acids: CASSEGLAGSGLKETQYF. CDR3 DNA sequence: TGTGCCAGCAGCGAGGGACTAGCGGGATCAGGACTGAAAGAGACCCAGTACTTC. V usage is TRBV7-2 and J usage is TRBJ2-5; 13 nucleotides agree with TRBD2. Per the germline V gene, CDR1 is SGHTA and CDR2 is FQGNSA. This CDR3 comprises 18 residues. Trimming removed 5 bases from V and 3 bases from J; junction bases left unmatched: 12.

The table lists this clonotype with a few counts. CDR3 region: CASSSPGLVTGAYNEQFF. The CDR3 nucleotides are TGTGCCAGCAGCTCACCGGGACTAGTAACCGGCGCCTACAATGAGCAGTTCTTC. This sequence joins TRBV11-2 and TRBJ2-1; 8 nucleotides line up with TRBD2. Germline V gives CDR1 SGHAT, CDR2 FQNNGV. This CDR3 is built from 18 residues. V lost 4 bases, J lost 2 bases, and 13 bases stayed unmatched.

The V gene is TRBV12-3 or TRBV12-4, the J gene TRBJ1-4; 8 bases agree with TRBD1. The V segment lost 4 bases and the J segment 7 bases; nucleotides outside the gene matches: 8. CDR3 size: 15 residues. The chain's CDR3 is CASSSKTGELEKLFF. The CDR3 nucleotides are TGTGCCAGCAGTTCCAAGACAGGGGAACTTGAAAAACTGTTTTTT.

The chain links TRBV6-5 to TRBJ1-3; D remains ambiguous. CDR3 length: 16 residues. The germline CDR1 and CDR2 sequences are MNHEY and SVGAGI. The V gene lost 0 bases and the J gene lost 3 bases, with 12 bases spanning the gap. The CDR3: CASSYSNLGFGNTIYF. CDR3 DNA: TGTGCCAGCAGTTACTCGAATTTGGGTTTTGGAAACACCATATATTTT.

This clonotype was counted at least ten times. The chain is built from TRBV7-2 and TRBJ1-2; no reliable D call. The CDR3 covers 14 residues. Germline V gene sequence: CDR1 SGHTA, CDR2 FQGNSA. Trimming removed 3 bases at V and 1 base at J, with 9 bases between. CDR3 loop: CASSLDARNYGYTF. CDR3 sequence (DNA): TGTGCCAGCAGCTTGGATGCACGTAACTATGGCTACACCTTC.

This clonotype occurred many times. The chain recombines TRBV4-2 with TRBJ2-1, with 14 bases lining up with TRBD2. CDR1 is LGHNA and CDR2 is YNFKEQ in the germline V gene. Trimming took 4 bases from V and 4 from J; bases not matched to a gene: 6. The CDR3 has 17 amino acids. The CDR3 is CASSRLGTSGRYNEQFF. In nucleotides, the CDR3 is TGTGCCAGCAGCCGTTTGGGGACTAGCGGGAGATACAATGAGCAGTTCTTC.

In this sample, this clonotype turned up many times. The chain joins TRBV7-2 to TRBJ2-1; D is perhaps TRBD1 (6 bases). V was pared by 5 bases and J by 9 bases, with 17 bases between. Germline assignment: CDR1 SGHTA and CDR2 FQGNSA. The CDR3 spans 14 residues. In DNA, the CDR3 is TGTGCCAGCAGCCCCGAGCAGGGGTTCAGTGAGCAGTTCTTC. Translation gives CASSPEQGFSEQFF.

The chain recombines TRBV6-1 with TRBJ2-1; 13 bases fit TRBD2. From germline, CDR1 is MNHNS and CDR2 SASEGT. The CDR3 contains 18 residues. Trimming took 5 bases from V and 0 from J; bases not matched to a gene: 7. The CDR3 here is CASSRTSGGGSSYNEQFF. In DNA form, the CDR3 reads TGTGCCAGCAGTAGAACTAGCGGGGGGGGTAGCTCCTACAATGAGCAGTTCTTC.